One sample yielded the 13 T cell receptor beta chains listed below, sequenced in a study of beta chain features in type 1 diabetes. The whole isolated RNA underwent reverse transcription, so sequencing captured expressed TCRB transcripts. Libraries were prepared by immunoSEQ multiplex PCR; TCRdb keeps only in-frame clonotypes and omits some of them. The sample lists around 140,000 clones; more than 9% were seen once. What was sequenced was naive CD4+ T cells from blood. These receptors all stem from a man between 18 and 29 years old in good health.

This clone was recorded a few times. The V and J genes are TRBV11-3 and TRBJ2-1; D call uncertain. The ends were cut back, 0 bases at V and 0 bases at J, with 9 bases in the middle. The CDR3 contains 16 residues. Germline values: CDR1 SGHNT, CDR2 YENEEA. The CDR3 bases are TGTGCCAGCAGCTTAGAGGCTGTCAGCTCCTACAATGAGCAGTTCTTC. Its protein product is CASSLEAVSSYNEQFF. The whole variable domain, remainder taken from reference TRBV11-3 and TRBJ2-1, is EAGVVQSPRYKIIEKKQPVAFWCNPISGHNTLYWYLQNLGQGPELLIRYENEEAVDDSQLPKDRFSAERLKGVDSTLKIQPAELGDSAVYLCASSLEAVSSYNEQFFGPGTRLTVL.

The chain is built from TRBV5-8 and TRBJ2-7; no clear D gene. V was cut by 1 base and J by 2 bases, with 10 bases left in between. CDR3 length: 14 amino acids. Germline lookup yields CDR1 SGHTS and CDR2 YDEGEE. The CDR3 DNA is TGTGCCAGCAGCTTGTCTACCGACACCTACGAGCAGTACTTC. Translated, it gives CASSLSTDTYEQYF.

This clone was seen only a few times. V usage is TRBV11-3 and J usage is TRBJ2-5; 8 bases match TRBD2. V gave up 3 bases and J gave up 5 bases; unmatched junction bases: 2. This CDR3 has 13 residues. Germline values: CDR1 SGHNT, CDR2 YENEEA. Written as DNA, the CDR3 is TGTGCCAGCAGCTTTAGCGGGGCTGAGACCCAGTACTTC. Protein product: CASSFSGAETQYF.

The chain combines TRBV19 with TRBJ2-7; a possible D gene is TRBD2 (5 bases). CDR1 and CDR2 (germline): LNHDA, SQIVND (reference sequence). CDR3 length equals 13 residues. The V end lost 3 bases, the J end lost 4 bases, and 10 bases lay between the germline ends. In nucleotides, the CDR3 is TGTGCCAGTAGTATGGGGAGCGAGTACGAGCAGTACTTC. Translation: CASSMGSEYEQYF.

This clone was detected only a few times. The CDR3: CASSLGAGAEKNEQFF. The DNA of the CDR3 is TGCGCCAGCAGCTTGGGGGCAGGGGCAGAAAAAAATGAGCAGTTCTTC. The rearrangement uses TRBV5-1 and TRBJ2-1; perhaps TRBD1 as D (6 bases). The CDR3 contains 16 residues. Germline V gives CDR1 SGHRS, CDR2 YFSETQ. Trimming took off 0 bases at V and 7 bases at J, with 17 bases between the two ends.

The DNA of the CDR3 is TGTGCCAGCAGTGAATTAGACAGGGGGCAGGAGCAGTTCTTC. Its protein is CASSELDRGQEQFF. The rearrangement uses TRBV2 and TRBJ2-1, with TRBD1 matching 10 bases. From germline, CDR1 is SNHLY and CDR2 FYNNEI. This CDR3 region has 14 residues. V shed 2 bases and J 10 bases; nucleotides not matched to a gene: 5.

V usage is TRBV7-9 and J usage is TRBJ2-7, with 11 bases that match TRBD1. The CDR3 length is 18 residues. Trimming removed 4 bases from V and 2 bases from J; junction bases left unmatched: 13. CDR1 is SEHNR, CDR2 FQNEAQ, per germline (reference sequence). CDR3 region: CASSSGTGGQFTPYEQYF. In DNA form, the CDR3 reads TGTGCCAGCAGCTCCGGGACAGGGGGACAATTTACCCCCTACGAGCAGTACTTC.

This clone has more than one count but fewer than ten. J is TRBJ1-3 and V is TRBV28; TRBD1 matches 9 bases. Per germline, CDR1 MDHEN and CDR2 SYDVKM. CDR3 length: 12 residues. The DNA for the CDR3 is TGTGTAGGGACAGGGCCTGGAAACACCATATATTTT. Translation: CVGTGPGNTIYF.

This clone has only a few counts. The chain couples TRBV2 to TRBJ2-2; TRBD1 agrees at 9 bases. The germline CDR1 and CDR2 sequences are SNHLY and FYNNEI. The CDR3 covers 15 residues. V was clipped by 6 bases and J by 6 bases; unmatched bases: 8. The CDR3 DNA reads as TGTGCCAGCAGGCCGGGACAGGGAGTTTCCGGGGAGCTGTTTTTT. The encoded protein is CASRPGQGVSGELFF.

This clone was seen a few times. The rearrangement joins TRBV7-2 to TRBJ2-3; 14 bases agree with TRBD2. From germline, CDR1 is SGHTA and CDR2 FQGNSA. The CDR3 runs to 17 residues. Unmatched junction bases numbered 4, after V lost 1 base and J lost 4 bases. The CDR3 protein is CASSLGLAGGAADTQYF. CDR3 bases: TGTGCCAGCAGCTTAGGACTAGCGGGGGGGGCGGCAGATACGCAGTATTTT.

The chain carries TRBV19 and TRBJ1-5; possible D gene TRBD1, 6 bases. V shed 5 bases and J shed 3 bases, with 11 bases lying between them. The germline gives CDR1 LNHDA, CDR2 SQIVND (reference sequence). The CDR3 covers 14 residues. CDR3 region: CASSAGQFNQPQHF. The CDR3 coding sequence is TGTGCCAGTAGTGCTGGACAGTTCAATCAGCCCCAGCATTTT.

The chain combines TRBV30 with TRBJ1-2; possible D gene TRBD1, 5 bases. V was trimmed by 1 base and J by 2 bases, leaving 11 bases between them. Germline values: CDR1 GTSNPN, CDR2 SVGIG (reference sequence). The CDR3 loop spans 14 amino acids. In DNA, the CDR3 is TGTGCCTGGAGTGCACTGACAGTCAACTATGGCTACACCTTC. This encodes CAWSALTVNYGYTF. The entire variable domain, with the rest obtained from reference TRBV30 and TRBJ1-2, is as follows: SQTIHQWPATLVQPVGSPLSLECTVEGTSNPNLYWYRQAAGRGLQLLFYSVGIGQISSEVPQNLSASRPQDRQFILSSKKLLLSDSGFYLCAWSALTVNYGYTFGSGTRLTVV.

This clone was observed a few times. The rearrangement uses TRBV4-2 and TRBJ2-1; 7 nucleotides match TRBD1. This CDR3 has 14 residues. V was pared by 0 bases and J by 4 bases, with 0 bases of the junction left unmatched. Germline V gene sequence: CDR1 LGHNA, CDR2 YNFKEQ. Written as DNA, the CDR3 is TGTGCCAGCAGCCAAGAACAGGGGTACAATGAGCAGTTCTTC. It specifies CASSQEQGYNEQFF.